Below are 30 T cell receptor beta chains sequenced from a single sample in a study of T cell repertoires in aging, cancer and after chemotherapy. The template was genomic DNA from peripheral blood, not RNA. Rearranged V-D-J TRB sequences were amplified with a mixed TRB-A/B primer pool. MiXCR, applied by TCRdb to the multiplex PCR reads, yields one record per CDR3 protein. The sample has 13,000 or so distinct CDR3 sequences; about 25% are singletons. Sequenced sample: blood. The source of these receptors is a human donor in good health.

This clonotype was seen more than once but under ten times. The genes are TRBV6-5 and TRBJ2-5, with no clear D. The CDR3 length is 11 residues. Germline CDR1 is MNHEY and CDR2 is SVGAGI. Trimming took 6 bases from V and 4 from J, leaving 6 bases between them. CDR3 amino acids: CASRSLETQYF. CDR3 nucleotide sequence: TGTGCCAGCAGGTCTCTAGAGACCCAGTACTTC.

The chain joins TRBV7-9 to TRBJ1-2; D may be TRBD1 (5 bases). This CDR3 is built from 15 residues. The V gene lost 7 bases and the J gene lost 2 bases, with 17 bases spanning the gap. The germline V gene has CDR1 SEHNR and CDR2 FQNEAQ (reference sequence). CDR3 amino acids: CASKMGEGRNYGYTF. In DNA, the CDR3 is TGTGCCAGCAAGATGGGGGAGGGTAGAAACTATGGCTACACCTTC.

The genes are TRBV5-1 and TRBJ2-3, with TRBD2 matching over 9 bases. Looked up from germline, CDR1 is SGHRS and CDR2 is YFSETQ. The length of the CDR3 is 16 residues. The CDR3 bases are TGCGCTTCAGCCCTGGACGCGGGGGGGCTACCAGATACGCAGTATTTT. Protein: CASALDAGGLPDTQYF.

This clonotype was seen more than once but under ten times. V gene TRBV18 combines with J gene TRBJ2-7; possible D gene TRBD1, 6 bases. V lost 5 bases and J lost 3, with 8 bases in between. Germline lookup yields CDR1 KGHSH and CDR2 LQKENI. The CDR3 runs 12 residues. The CDR3, as DNA: TGTGCCAGCTCATCGGACAGCTACGAGCAGTACTTC. Residues: CASSSDSYEQYF. The full variable domain, its missing parts supplied by reference TRBV18 and TRBJ2-7, is NAGVMQNPRHLVRRRGQEARLRCSPMKGHSHVYWYRQLPEEGLKFMVYLQKENIIDESGMPKERFSAEFPKEGPSILRIQQVVRGDSAAYFCASSSDSYEQYFGPGTRLTVT.

In its sample, this clonotype was seen a few times. The CDR3 reads CASSSDREDSPLHF. In nucleotides, the CDR3 is TGTGCCAGCAGTTCCGACAGGGAGGATTCACCCCTCCACTTT. This rearrangement joins TRBV6-5 to TRBJ1-6; TRBD1 matches at 7 bases. V gave up 4 bases and J gave up 8 bases; unmatched junction bases: 5. Germline V gene lookup returns CDR1 MNHEY and CDR2 SVGAGI. The length of the CDR3 is 14 residues.

This rearrangement joins TRBV28 to TRBJ2-7, with TRBD1 matching over 11 bases. In germline, CDR1 is MDHEN, CDR2 SYDVKM. The CDR3 runs to 15 residues. J lost 4 bases, V lost 7 bases, and 9 bases had no gene match. CDR3 nucleotide sequence: TGTGCCAGCACCCCCCCTGGGACAGGGGGTTACGAGCAGTACTTC. Translated: CASTPPGTGGYEQYF.

The chain uses TRBV18 and TRBJ1-1; D not certain. Trimming cost V 1 base and J 2 bases, with 14 bases left between them. The CDR3 extends over 16 amino acids. Germline V gene lookup returns CDR1 KGHSH and CDR2 LQKENI. The CDR3 DNA is TGTGCCAGCTCACCACTTATGACGGTATCCAACACTGAAGCTTTCTTT. Its protein product is CASSPLMTVSNTEAFF.

The J gene is TRBJ1-1, the V gene TRBV7-6; TRBD1 matches at 8 bases. The ends lost 6 bases at V and 4 bases at J; junction bases unmatched: 7. The CDR3 consists of 14 residues. The V gene's germline CDR1 is SGHVS and CDR2 FNYEAQ. CDR3 DNA sequence: TGTGCCAGCAGTTATAGAGACAGGGGCACTGAAGCTTTCTTT. Its protein is CASSYRDRGTEAFF.

This rearrangement joins TRBV6-2 or TRBV6-3 to TRBJ1-2, with 8 bases lining up with TRBD1. V gave up 6 bases and J gave up 4 bases; unmatched junction bases: 10. The CDR3 has 15 amino acids. Germline CDR1 is MNHEY and CDR2 is SVGEGT. The CDR3 is CASRGGQARSYGYTF. The DNA of the CDR3 is TGTGCCAGCAGGGGGGGACAGGCCCGTTCCTATGGCTACACCTTC.

This clonotype was counted only a few times. The V call is TRBV6-1, the J call TRBJ2-5, with D perhaps matching TRBD1 (6 bases). Trimming removed 4 bases from V and 5 bases from J, with 11 bases in between. This CDR3 comprises 13 residues. Germline lookup yields CDR1 MNHNS and CDR2 SASEGT. The CDR3 DNA follows: TGTGCCAGCAGTGTTCACAGGGAGGAGACCCAGTACTTC. Protein: CASSVHREETQYF.

The rearrangement uses TRBV7-9 and TRBJ2-7; 9 bases map to TRBD1. Germline CDR1 and CDR2: SEHNR and FQNEAQ (reference sequence). The CDR3 length is 15 residues. J was trimmed by 5 bases and V by 4 bases; bases with no gene match: 9. The CDR3, as DNA: TGTGCCAGCAGCTCTACCGGGACAGGGATCCACGAGCAGTACTTC. Its translation: CASSSTGTGIHEQYF.

The chain recombines TRBV6-5 with TRBJ2-3, with D perhaps matching TRBD1 or TRBD2 (5 bases each). The CDR3 totals 15 residues. Germline CDR1 reads MNHEY; CDR2 reads SVGAGI. Trimming removed 5 bases from V and 0 bases from J, with 12 bases in between. The CDR3 DNA reads as TGTGCCAGCAGTGTGGGGACGCTAAGCACAGATACGCAGTATTTT. Protein sequence: CASSVGTLSTDTQYF.

In its sample, this clonotype was seen once. The rearrangement uses TRBV14 and TRBJ2-5; TRBD1 is a possible D gene (5 bases). This CDR3 contains 13 residues. Germline V gene lookup returns CDR1 SGHDN and CDR2 FVKESK. V lost 6 bases and J 4 bases, leaving 12 bases between the germline ends. In nucleotides, the CDR3 is TGTGCCAGCAGTCCCGACAGTCGAGAGACCCAGTACTTC. Amino acids: CASSPDSRETQYF.

This rearrangement joins TRBV5-5 to TRBJ2-7; 8 bases agree with TRBD1. Unmatched junction bases numbered 7, after V lost 3 bases and J lost 5 bases. The CDR3 has 14 amino acids. Germline V gives CDR1 SGHKS, CDR2 YYEKEE (reference sequence). This CDR3 reads CASSSDREIHEQYF. The CDR3 DNA follows: TGTGCCAGCAGCTCGGACAGGGAAATCCACGAGCAGTACTTC.

This clonotype was seen a handful of times. The chain recombines TRBV6-2 or TRBV6-3 with TRBJ1-3; possible D gene TRBD1, 6 bases. The CDR3 loop spans 17 amino acids. Germline lookup yields CDR1 MNHEY and CDR2 SVGEGT. Trimming cost V 5 bases and J 0 bases, with 17 bases left between them. CDR3 DNA sequence: TGTGCCAGCAGTGAGCGGGGGGGGGGCCACTCTGGAAACACCATATATTTT. This sequence encodes CASSERGGGHSGNTIYF.

The genes are TRBV24-1 and TRBJ2-1; a weak D match, TRBD2 (5 bases). V was shortened by 2 bases and J by 3 bases, with 13 bases between the two germline ends. Germline V CDR1 and CDR2: KGHDR, SFDVKD. The CDR3 runs to 16 residues. CDR3 residues: CATSDSASRNYNEQFF. The CDR3 nucleotides read TGTGCCACCAGTGATTCGGCTAGCCGGAACTACAATGAGCAGTTCTTC.

This clonotype was observed a few times. The chain links TRBV27 to TRBJ2-7, with D maybe TRBD1 (7 bases). The V gene's germline CDR1 is MNHEY and CDR2 SMNVEV (reference sequence). The V end lost 6 bases, the J end lost 5 bases, and 20 bases lay between the germline ends. The CDR3 extends over 15 amino acids. The CDR3 is CASRNDREVVNEQYF. CDR3 bases: TGTGCCAGCAGAAACGACAGGGAGGTGGTAAACGAGCAGTACTTC.

V gene TRBV10-2 combines with J gene TRBJ2-5, with 9 bases lining up with TRBD1. The trim removed 5 bases at V and 5 bases at J, leaving 12 bases unmatched. This CDR3 is 16 amino acids long. Germline CDR1 is WSHSY and CDR2 is SAAADI. CDR3 DNA sequence: TGCGCCAGCAGTAACCTACAGGGGGCCAAGTGGGAGACCCAGTACTTC. Protein: CASSNLQGAKWETQYF.

The chain carries TRBV5-1 and TRBJ2-2; no reliable D call. Germline loops: CDR1 SGHRS, CDR2 YFSETQ. This CDR3 has 13 amino acids. V was shortened by 2 bases and J by 6 bases, with 8 bases between the two germline ends. The CDR3 DNA reads as TGCGCCAGCAGCTTCCCTGAGGCCGGGGAGCTGTTTTTT. It specifies CASSFPEAGELFF.

In its sample, this clonotype was seen a few times. The CDR3 DNA reads TGCGCCAGCAGCCAAGACTCGGGGTTAAGGAATCAGCCCCAGCATTTT. This codes for CASSQDSGLRNQPQHF. The gene calls are TRBV4-1 and TRBJ1-5, with no clear D. This CDR3 contains 16 residues. With 0 bases removed from V and 4 bases from J, the gap between germline ends came to 13 bases. CDR1 and CDR2 from the germline V gene are MGHRA and YSYEKL.

By sample fraction, this clonotype is medium-sized (0.01 to 0.1%). J is TRBJ1-2 and V is TRBV19, with a possible D match to TRBD1 (6 bases). V gave up 8 bases and J gave up 2 bases, with 12 bases separating them. The CDR3 length is 13 residues. Germline values: CDR1 LNHDA, CDR2 SQIVND (reference sequence). The CDR3 protein is CASADSPNYGYTF. CDR3 DNA sequence: TGTGCCAGTGCGGACAGTCCGAACTATGGCTACACCTTC.

This rearrangement joins TRBV5-4 to TRBJ2-3; unclear D gene. In germline, CDR1 is SGHNT, CDR2 YYREEE (reference sequence). Trimming pared 4 bases from V and 5 bases from J, leaving 14 bases between. CDR3 length equals 14 residues. CDR3 protein: CASSHSDPQDTQYF. The CDR3, as DNA: TGTGCCAGCAGCCATTCAGATCCCCAAGATACGCAGTATTTT.

In its sample, this clonotype ranks as medium-sized. V and J are TRBV20-1 and TRBJ1-6, with D unclear. V was cut by 1 base and J by 10 bases, with 17 bases left in between. This CDR3 is 15 amino acids long. In germline, CDR1 is DFQATT, CDR2 SNEGSKA (reference sequence). The CDR3 DNA reads as TGCAGTGCTAGAGTCGTAGGCCAACTCGGATCACCCCTCCACTTT. It codes for CSARVVGQLGSPLHF.

The genes are TRBV6-1 and TRBJ2-5, with 10 bases lining up with TRBD1. V shed 8 bases and J 4 bases; nucleotides not matched to a gene: 4. This CDR3 spans 13 amino acids. CDR1 is MNHNS, CDR2 SASEGT, per germline. CDR3 loop: CASGRTGGETQYF. The CDR3 nucleotides read TGTGCCAGCGGCCGGACAGGGGGAGAGACCCAGTACTTC.

The rearrangement joins TRBV7-9 to TRBJ2-7, with no clear D. The germline CDR1 and CDR2 sequences are SEHNR and FQNEAQ (reference sequence). The CDR3 has 14 amino acids. V was cut by 2 bases and J by 5 bases, with 13 bases left in between. CDR3 coding DNA: TGTGCCAGCAGCTTAAGTAGTGTTGGGCACGAGCAGTACTTC. Encoded protein: CASSLSSVGHEQYF.

This clonotype has only a few counts. The chain joins TRBV6-6 to TRBJ1-5, with D unresolved. Trimming took off 3 bases at V and 2 bases at J, with 11 bases between the two ends. Germline CDR1 MNHNY, CDR2 SVGAGI (reference sequence). The CDR3 loop spans 15 amino acids. The chain's CDR3 is CASSYRSFGNQPQHF. The CDR3 bases are TGTGCCAGCAGTTATCGGTCCTTTGGCAATCAGCCCCAGCATTTT.

This clonotype was detected only a few times. The chain is built from TRBV7-6 and TRBJ1-1, with D perhaps matching TRBD1 (5 bases). V shed 5 bases and J shed 4 bases, with 20 bases lying between them. The CDR3 is made up of 16 amino acids. Germline V gene data show CDR1 as SGHVS and CDR2 as FNYEAQ. The CDR3: CASSRDPRVGGTEAFF. CDR3 nucleotides: TGTGCCAGCAGCCGGGACCCCCGAGTTGGCGGCACTGAAGCTTTCTTT.

The rearrangement joins TRBV5-1 to TRBJ1-1; D is undetermined. With 0 bases removed from V and 2 bases from J, the gap between germline ends came to 11 bases. This CDR3 region has 15 residues. CDR1 and CDR2 (germline): SGHRS, YFSETQ. CDR3 in DNA: TGCGCCAGCAGCTTGGTATCGGCCCCCAACACTGAAGCTTTCTTT. As protein: CASSLVSAPNTEAFF. Complete variable domain (other parts from reference TRBV5-1 and TRBJ1-1): KAGVTQTPRYLIKTRGQQVTLSCSPISGHRSVSWYQQTPGQGLQFLFEYFSETQRNKGNFPGRFSGRQFSNSRSEMNVSTLELGDSALYLCASSLVSAPNTEAFFGQGTRLTVV.

A few counts support this clonotype. The chain combines TRBV7-3 with TRBJ2-5; D unresolved. This CDR3 has 13 amino acids. Germline lookup yields CDR1 SGHTA and CDR2 FQGTGA. V shed 4 bases and J shed 7 bases, with 13 bases lying between them. CDR3 nucleotides: TGTGCCAGCAGCTCCGGGCCCACGGGGACCCAGTACTTC. Residues: CASSSGPTGTQYF.

This chain links TRBV7-6 with TRBJ1-2, with D unclear. This CDR3 comprises 13 residues. Trimming removed 6 bases from V and 7 bases from J, with 15 bases in between. Germline values: CDR1 SGHVS, CDR2 FNYEAQ. CDR3 nucleotides: TGTGCCAGCAGTGAAGCACACGTGGGTGGCTACACCTTC. Its protein product is CASSEAHVGGYTF.